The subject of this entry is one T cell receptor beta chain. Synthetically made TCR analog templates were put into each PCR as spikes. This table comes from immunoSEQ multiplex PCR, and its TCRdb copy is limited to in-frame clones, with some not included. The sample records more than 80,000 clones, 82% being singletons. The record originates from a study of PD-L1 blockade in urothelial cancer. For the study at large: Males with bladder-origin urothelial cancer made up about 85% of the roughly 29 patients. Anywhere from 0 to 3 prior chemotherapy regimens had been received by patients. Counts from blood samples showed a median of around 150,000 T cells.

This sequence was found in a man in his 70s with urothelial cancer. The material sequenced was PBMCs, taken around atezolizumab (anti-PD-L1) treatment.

The CDR3, as DNA: TGTGCCAGCAGCTTGGGACTAGCGGGGGTTTTGAATGAGCAGTTCTTC. Protein: CASSLGLAGVLNEQFF. V gene TRBV5-6 combines with J gene TRBJ2-1, with 12 bases matching TRBD2. The germline V gene has CDR1 SGHDT and CDR2 YYEEEE. V dropped 0 bases and J dropped 7; count of bases not matched to a gene: 5. This CDR3 region has 16 residues.